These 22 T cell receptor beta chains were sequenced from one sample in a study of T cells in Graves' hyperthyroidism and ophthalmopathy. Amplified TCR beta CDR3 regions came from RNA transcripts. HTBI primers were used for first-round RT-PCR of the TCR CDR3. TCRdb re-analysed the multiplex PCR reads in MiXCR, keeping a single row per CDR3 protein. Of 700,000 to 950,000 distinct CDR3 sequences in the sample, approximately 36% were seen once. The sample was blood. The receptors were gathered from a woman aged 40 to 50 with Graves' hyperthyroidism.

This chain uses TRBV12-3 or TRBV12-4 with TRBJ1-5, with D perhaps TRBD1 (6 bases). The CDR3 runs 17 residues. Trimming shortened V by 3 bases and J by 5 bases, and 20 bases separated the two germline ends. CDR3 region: CASSLVRGHRADQPQHF. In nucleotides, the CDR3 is TGTGCCAGCAGTTTGGTCCGTGGGCACAGGGCTGATCAGCCCCAGCATTTT.

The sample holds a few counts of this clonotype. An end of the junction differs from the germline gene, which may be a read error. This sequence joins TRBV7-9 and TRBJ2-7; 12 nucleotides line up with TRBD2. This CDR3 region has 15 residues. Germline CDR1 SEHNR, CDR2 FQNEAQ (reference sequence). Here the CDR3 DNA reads TGCGCCAGCAGCGAACTAGCGGGAGGCACCTACGAGCAGTACTTC. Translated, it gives CASSELAGGTYEQYF.

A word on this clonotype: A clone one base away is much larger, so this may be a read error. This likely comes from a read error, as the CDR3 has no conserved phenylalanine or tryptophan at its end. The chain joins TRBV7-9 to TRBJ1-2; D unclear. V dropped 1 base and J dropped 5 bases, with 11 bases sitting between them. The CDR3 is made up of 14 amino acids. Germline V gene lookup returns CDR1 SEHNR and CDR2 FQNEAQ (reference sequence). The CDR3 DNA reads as TGTGCCAGCAGCTTAGGGGCTACAGCTTATGGCTACACCCTC. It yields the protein CASSLGATAYGYTL.

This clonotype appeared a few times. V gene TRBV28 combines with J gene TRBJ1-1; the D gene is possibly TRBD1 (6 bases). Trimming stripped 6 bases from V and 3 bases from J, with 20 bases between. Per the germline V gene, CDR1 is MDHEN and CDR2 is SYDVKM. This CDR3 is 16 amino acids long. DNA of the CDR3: TGTGCCAGCAGCCTCCAGGGGTTTGTTGTCGACACTGAAGCTTTCTTT. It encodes CASSLQGFVVDTEAFF. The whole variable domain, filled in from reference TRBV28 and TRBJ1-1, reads DVKVTQSSRYLVKRTGEKVFLECVQDMDHENMFWYRQDPGLGLRLIYFSYDVKMKEKGDIPEGYSVSREKKERFSLILESASTNQTSMYLCASSLQGFVVDTEAFFGQGTRLTVV.

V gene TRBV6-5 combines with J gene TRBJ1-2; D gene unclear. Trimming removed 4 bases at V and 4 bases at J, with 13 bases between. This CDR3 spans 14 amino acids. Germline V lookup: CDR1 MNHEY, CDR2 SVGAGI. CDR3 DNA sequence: TGTGCCAGCAGTTTGCGATCGGAGGCCTATGGCTACACCTTC. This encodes CASSLRSEAYGYTF.

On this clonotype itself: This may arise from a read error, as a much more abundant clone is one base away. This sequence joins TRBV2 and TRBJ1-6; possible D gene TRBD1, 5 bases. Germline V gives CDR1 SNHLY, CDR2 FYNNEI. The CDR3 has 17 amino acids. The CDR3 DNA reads TGTGCCAGCAGTGAAGCGCTTCTGGGCCACGGACATTCACCCCCCCACTTT. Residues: CASSEALLGHGHSPPHF.

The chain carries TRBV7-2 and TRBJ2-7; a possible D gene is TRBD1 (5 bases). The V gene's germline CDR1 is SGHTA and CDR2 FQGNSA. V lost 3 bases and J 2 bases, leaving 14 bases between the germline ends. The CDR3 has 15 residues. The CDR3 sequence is CASSFLLTGPYEQYF. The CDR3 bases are TGTGCCAGCAGCTTCTTACTCACAGGCCCCTACGAGCAGTACTTC.

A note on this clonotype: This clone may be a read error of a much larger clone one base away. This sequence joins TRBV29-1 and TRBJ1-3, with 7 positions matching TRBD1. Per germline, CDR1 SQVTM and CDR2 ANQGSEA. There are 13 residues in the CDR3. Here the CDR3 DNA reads TGCAGCGTTCGACAGGGAACTGGAATCACCATATATTTT. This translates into CSVRQGTGITIYF.

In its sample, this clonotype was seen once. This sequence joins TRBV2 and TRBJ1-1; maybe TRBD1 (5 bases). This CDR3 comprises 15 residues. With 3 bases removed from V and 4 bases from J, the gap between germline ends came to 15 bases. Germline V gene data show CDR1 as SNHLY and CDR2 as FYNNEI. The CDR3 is CASSDSQGPGTEAFF. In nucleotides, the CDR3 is TGTGCCAGCAGTGACTCCCAGGGTCCGGGCACTGAAGCTTTCTTT.

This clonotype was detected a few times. The CDR3 reads CASSLWGAHQPQHF. The CDR3 DNA reads TGTGCCAGCAGTTTATGGGGGGCGCATCAGCCCCAGCATTTT. This chain links TRBV2 with TRBJ1-5; tentative D call: TRBD1 (6 bases). Germline V gives CDR1 SNHLY, CDR2 FYNNEI. CDR3 length: 14 residues. Deletions cut 5 bases from V and 5 bases from J, with 13 bases between. Full variable domain (rest looked up from reference TRBV2 and TRBJ1-5): EPEVTQTPSHQVTQMGQEVILRCVPISNHLYFYWYRQILGQKVEFLVSFYNNEISEKSEIFDDQFSVERPDGSNFTLKIRSTKLEDSAMYFCASSLWGAHQPQHFGDGTRLSIL.

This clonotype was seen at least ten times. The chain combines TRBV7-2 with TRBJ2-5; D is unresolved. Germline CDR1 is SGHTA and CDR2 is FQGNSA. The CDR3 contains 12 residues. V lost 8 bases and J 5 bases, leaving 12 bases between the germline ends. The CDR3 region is CASSRRTETQYF. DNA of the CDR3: TGTGCCAGCTCCCGCCGGACGGAGACCCAGTACTTC.

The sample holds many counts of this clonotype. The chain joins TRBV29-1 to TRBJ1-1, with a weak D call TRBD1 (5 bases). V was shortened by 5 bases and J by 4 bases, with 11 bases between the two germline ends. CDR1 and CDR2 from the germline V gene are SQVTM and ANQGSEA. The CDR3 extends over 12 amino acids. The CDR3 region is CSVQGVGTEAFF. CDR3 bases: TGCAGCGTTCAGGGTGTCGGCACTGAAGCTTTCTTT.

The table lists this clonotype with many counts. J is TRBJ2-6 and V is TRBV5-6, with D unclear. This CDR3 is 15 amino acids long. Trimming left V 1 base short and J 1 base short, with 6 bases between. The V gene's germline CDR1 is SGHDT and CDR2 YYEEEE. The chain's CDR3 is CASSLWVSGANVLTF. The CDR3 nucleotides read TGTGCCAGCAGCTTGTGGGTATCTGGGGCCAACGTCCTGACTTTC.

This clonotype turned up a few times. CDR3: CASTTQGAIYGYTF. In nucleotides, the CDR3 is TGTGCCAGCACAACACAGGGGGCCATCTATGGCTACACCTTC. This chain uses TRBV12-3 or TRBV12-4 with TRBJ1-2; 9 positions match TRBD1. The CDR3 runs 14 residues. Losses at the gene ends were 7 bases for V and 4 bases for J; bases not matched to a gene: 7.

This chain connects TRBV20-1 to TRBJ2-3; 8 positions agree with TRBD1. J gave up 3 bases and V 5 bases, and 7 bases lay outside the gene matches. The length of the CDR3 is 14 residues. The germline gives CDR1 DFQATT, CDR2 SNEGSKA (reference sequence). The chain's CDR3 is CSAATGDITDTQYF. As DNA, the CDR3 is TGCAGTGCTGCGACAGGGGATATTACAGATACGCAGTATTTT.

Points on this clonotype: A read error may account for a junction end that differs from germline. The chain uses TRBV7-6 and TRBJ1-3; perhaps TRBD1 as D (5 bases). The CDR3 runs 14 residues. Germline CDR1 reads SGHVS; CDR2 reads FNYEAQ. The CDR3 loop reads CASSLRGNGNTIHF. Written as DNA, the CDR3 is TGTGCCAGCAGCTTAAGGGGAAATGGAAACACCATACATTTT.

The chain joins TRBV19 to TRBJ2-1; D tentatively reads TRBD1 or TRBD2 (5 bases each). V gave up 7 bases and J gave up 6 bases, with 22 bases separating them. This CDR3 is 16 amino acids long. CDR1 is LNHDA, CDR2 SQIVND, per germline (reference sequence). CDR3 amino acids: CASMEIASQGFNEQFF. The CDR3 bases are TGTGCCAGTATGGAAATAGCGAGCCAGGGTTTCAATGAGCAGTTCTTC.

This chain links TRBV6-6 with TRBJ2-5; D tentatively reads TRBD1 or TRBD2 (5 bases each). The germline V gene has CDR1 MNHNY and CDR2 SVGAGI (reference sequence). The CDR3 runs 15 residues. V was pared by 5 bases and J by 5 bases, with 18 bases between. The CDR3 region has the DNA TGTGCCAGCAGTGAAGTAGGGGAGCCTAGGGAGACCCAGTACTTC. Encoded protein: CASSEVGEPRETQYF.

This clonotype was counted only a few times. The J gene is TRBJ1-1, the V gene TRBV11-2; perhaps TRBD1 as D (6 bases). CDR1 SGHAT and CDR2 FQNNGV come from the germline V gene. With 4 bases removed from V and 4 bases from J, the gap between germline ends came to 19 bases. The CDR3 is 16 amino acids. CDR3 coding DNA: TGTGCCAGCAGCTCAATCGTCAGGGGTTGGGTCACTGAAGCTTTCTTT. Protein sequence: CASSSIVRGWVTEAFF.

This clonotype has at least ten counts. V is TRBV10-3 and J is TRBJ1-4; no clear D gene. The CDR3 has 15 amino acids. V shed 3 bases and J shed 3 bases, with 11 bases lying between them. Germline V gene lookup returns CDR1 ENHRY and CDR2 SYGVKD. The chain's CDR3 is CAISDPGNPNEKLFF. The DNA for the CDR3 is TGTGCCATCAGTGATCCGGGGAATCCTAATGAAAAACTGTTTTTT.

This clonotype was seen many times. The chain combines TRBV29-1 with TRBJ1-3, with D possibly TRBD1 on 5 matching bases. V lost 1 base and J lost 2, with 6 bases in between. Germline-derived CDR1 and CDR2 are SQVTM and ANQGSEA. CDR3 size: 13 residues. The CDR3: CSVEGGAGNTIYF. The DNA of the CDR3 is TGCAGCGTTGAAGGGGGGGCTGGAAACACCATATATTTT.

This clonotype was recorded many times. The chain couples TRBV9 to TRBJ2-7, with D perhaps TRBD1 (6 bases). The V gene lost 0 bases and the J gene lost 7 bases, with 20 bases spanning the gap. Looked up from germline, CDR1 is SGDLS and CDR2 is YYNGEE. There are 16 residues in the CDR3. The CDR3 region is CASSVDSGTTLREQYF. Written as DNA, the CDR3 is TGTGCCAGCAGCGTAGACTCCGGGACAACCCTAAGGGAGCAGTACTTC.